This TCR beta chain was recorded in a study of cytomegalovirus exposure and HLA in healthy donors (dated by TCRdb to 2015 to 2018). With regard to the full study: According to an earlier analysis of a few hundred of the donors, about 179 million T cells yielded roughly 110 million unique TCR beta sequences and roughly 280 Gb of sequence data. In addition to the first cohort of about 650 subjects, a separate validation cohort of 100 to 150 different subjects was used. An earlier analysis of around 540 of the donors applied high-throughput TCR beta sequencing to assess whether each TCR beta V gene segment acted as functional or pseudogenic. In a later analysis, previously published TCR beta repertoires from 666 donors were re-analyzed and high-resolution HLA genotyping was added so that TCR occurrence patterns could be studied. A later genetic analysis took genome-wide SNP genotypes for 398 of the 666 donors and used that subset as a discovery cohort. To predict cytomegalovirus infection status, the study brought together high-throughput TCR immunosequencing, statistical association of individual TCRs with disease status, and machine learning. Roughly 5 DR-DQ haplotypes were handled as single units for association and clustering, since linkage in the cohort was strong. Using immunosequencing, the study profiled T cell repertoires from fewer than 700 subjects and related those repertoires to cytomegalovirus serostatus. Rather than drawing on any new phenotypic data, the later analysis identified candidate immune exposures from TCR beta sequences and the way those sequences occurred across donors. Across some 400 genotyped donors of the cohort, an average of roughly 200,000 unique TCR beta nucleotide sequences per donor were sequenced, and roughly 17% of those sequences were non-productive. Alongside the repertoire data, information on donor age, sex, ethnicity and CMV serostatus was compiled. Class I and class II HLA loci were covered by the typing at four-digit resolution. Around 300 gigabases of sequencing data and tens of millions of unique TCR sequences were included in an early release covering roughly 600 HLA-typed donors. Of the roughly 400 genotyped donors, 65% to 90% were placed in the genetic ancestry cluster associated with self-reported Caucasian donors. Every discovery cohort repertoire had been produced on one sequencing platform. Typing coverage differed by locus: A, B, C, DRB1 and DQB1 were typed in roughly 620-640 donors, DQA1 in about 500, DPA1 in 600 to 610, and DPB1 in 472. The study was designed to test whether signatures of past pathogen exposure could be identified by cataloging public T cell receptors. Overall study outcomes, separate from this receptor: Specific HLA alleles were associated with 15,000 to 20,000 TCR beta sequences at a false discovery rate of 0.05 in a later analysis. The only immune exposure information available for the cohort was CMV serostatus. A cluster of highly shared sequence variants was judged likely to be a technical artifact of the sequencing pipeline. According to a later analysis, most CMV-associated TCR beta chains appeared to be HLA-restricted, and the HLA associations seemed to be driven largely by CMV exposure. Several of the top co-occurrence clusters appeared to be linked to parvovirus B19, influenza, CMV and Epstein-Barr virus, according to a later analysis. In an earlier analysis of 587 of the donors, most TCR beta V segments appeared in productive rearrangements about 87% or about 30% of the time, broadly matching IMGT annotations. Correlated functional status among segregating V segments might be attributable to linkage disequilibrium, but an unknown experimental factor could not be ruled out. HLA typing was unavailable for some donors at each locus, so association tests used only the typed subset. The study listed 150 to 200 TCR beta chains as associated with cytomegalovirus. The classifier was reported to diagnose cytomegalovirus status with high specificity and sensitivity in both the original and validation cohorts. A later analysis found that HLA-associated TCR beta chains were more clonally expanded and had lower generation probabilities than equally common non-associated chains. Because counts were too low, roughly 17 rarely observed V segments, including chromosome 9 orphons, were left out of the earlier analysis of 587 of the donors. Across donors, most TCR sequences were observed very rarely, whereas some public TCRs were present in many individuals. The authors suggested that the approach could potentially be generalized to other disease states and immunological phenotypes. When HLA alleles, especially DR and DQ, strongly co-occurred, TCR associations were difficult to assign to individual alleles. A later genetic analysis associated a missense DCLRE1C variant with V-gene and J-gene trimming of TCR beta chains, and an independent cohort replicated the association. A later genetic analysis reported fewer N-insertions in productive TCRs among donors in an Asian-associated ancestry cluster than the roughly 720-donor mean. Some IMGT-functional V segments, including TRBV6-2 and TRBV6-3, could not be told apart with the 87-base-pair reads, so those segments were excluded. A further reported finding was that TCR beta sequences accurately predicted the HLA-A and HLA-B alleles for most subjects in the first cohort. In a later analysis, TCR association rates were found to vary across HLA loci, with the most associated TCRs seen for DRB1 alleles and the fewest for HLA-C alleles. Roughly uniform sequencing depth across donors was assumed in presence/absence analyses, although this assumption may not hold. A few of the identified cytomegalovirus-associated TCR beta chains were confirmed in vitro to be specific for cytomegalovirus antigens. Only TCR beta chains were sequenced in this cohort, and the absence of alpha or paired-chain data limited detectable features.

CDR1 LNHDA and CDR2 SQIVND were looked up in the germline V gene (reference sequence). The CDR3 contains 15 residues, cysteine and phenylalanine counted. Kept here is only the CDR3 DNA, which spans 45 bases and is read in frame from base 1. Trimmed from V: 4 bases; trimmed from J: 3 bases; junction bases lacking a gene match: 6. In total, 600 or so healthy bone marrow donors made up the cohort. All cohort members were sampled while nominally healthy, although unrecorded immune exposures were likely present. The donor tested CMV seropositive and was one of the 289 seropositive cohort members. Each donor provided a peripheral blood sample, and peripheral blood mononuclear cells were used for TCR beta sequencing. The Qiagen DNeasy Blood Extraction Kit was used to extract genomic DNA from the blood cell samples. The library was built by means of the immunoSEQ multiplex PCR assay. The multiplex PCR relied on a mix of 60 forward primers for TCR Vbeta segments and 13 reverse primers for TCR Jbeta segments. The CDR3 region of rearranged TCR beta genes was amplified from genomic DNA by a multiplex PCR assay. On the Illumina HiSeq System, the amplified TCR beta libraries were sequenced as 87-base-pair reads. The study's own analysis went as follows. In a later analysis, some 80 million unique TCR beta chains were counted across the roughly 610 repertoires, and roughly 9.9 million of these chains were shared by at least two donors. To remove PCR and sequencing errors, raw reads were error-corrected and collapsed into unique sequences using a nearest-neighbor algorithm that merged closely related sequences. V, D and J gene segments were assigned by aligning CDR3 sequences to IMGT reference sequences. For a sequence to be retained, a match of at least six nucleotides to both a V gene segment and a J gene segment was required. Rearrangements were called productive when the CDR3 lacked stop codons and stayed in frame with V and J; all others were non-productive. CDR3 was defined according to IMGT convention as the region running from the second conserved V-encoded cysteine to the conserved J-encoded phenylalanine. In an earlier analysis of roughly 580 of the donors, sequences lacking an unambiguous match to a single V gene segment were excluded. An earlier analysis of a few hundred of the donors classified V segments as functional when productive rearrangements were above 56.7% and as segregating when the standard deviation between donors was above 5%. To diagnose cytomegalovirus status from the catalog of TCR beta chain sequences, a statistical classification framework was built. V and J gene assignment, in a later analysis, came from comparing TCR nucleotide sequences with IMGT/GENE-DB human TR gene sequences. A later analysis assigned CDR3 sequences and most-parsimonious VDJ recombination scenarios with the TCRdist pipeline. In a later analysis, each TCR beta chain was defined by its CDR3 amino acid sequence together with its V-gene family, and reads without a unique V-gene family were excluded. As a way to deal with suspected cross-contamination and a sequencing artifact, a later analysis dropped under 600 nucleotide sequences that were highly shared and had low generation probability. In a later analysis, a clonal expansion index was calculated for each public chain from normalized within-repertoire ranks of inferred template counts. In a later analysis, generation probabilities were computed using a VDJ recombination model fitted to out-of-frame rearrangements, and the results were checked against IGoR. In a later analysis, hypergeometric tests were used to score TCR-TCR, TCR-HLA and TCR-CMV co-occurrence, with a repertoire-size bias correction applied to TCR pairs. False discovery rates were estimated in a later analysis by permuting HLA or CMV assignments 20 times. In a later analysis, co-occurring TCRs were grouped with DBSCAN, and TCRdist sequence similarity was added when clustering was performed within HLA-allele-positive subsets. For co-occurrence clustering, repertoires with fewer than 30,000 or more than 120,000 public chains were excluded, along with about five repertoires with anomalous nucleotide sharing. TCRdb carries this immuneACCESS record with in-frame sequences only. Its versions omit some clonotypes, under half of them owing to an unresolved V gene in the studies checked, with the rest unexplained. V, J and clone size reflect that table, while D and trimming were determined from the DNA. This sample is represented by approximately 40,000 clones; 70% to 85% of them were singletons. The ten most abundant clones make up about 10% of the sample.

On this clone: The antigen it binds to is not known. Base-call qualities are not available, and no considerably larger clone is one nucleotide away.

This chain is built from TRBV19 and TRBJ2-7; TRBD1 agrees with 10 junctional bases. Sample: PBMCs. The sequence was obtained from a woman younger than 30 in good health and CMV-seropositive. The DNA sequence is TGTGCCAGTAGTACCGCGACAGGGGGCGGCTACGAGCAGTACTTC. It codes for CASSTATGGGYEQYF.